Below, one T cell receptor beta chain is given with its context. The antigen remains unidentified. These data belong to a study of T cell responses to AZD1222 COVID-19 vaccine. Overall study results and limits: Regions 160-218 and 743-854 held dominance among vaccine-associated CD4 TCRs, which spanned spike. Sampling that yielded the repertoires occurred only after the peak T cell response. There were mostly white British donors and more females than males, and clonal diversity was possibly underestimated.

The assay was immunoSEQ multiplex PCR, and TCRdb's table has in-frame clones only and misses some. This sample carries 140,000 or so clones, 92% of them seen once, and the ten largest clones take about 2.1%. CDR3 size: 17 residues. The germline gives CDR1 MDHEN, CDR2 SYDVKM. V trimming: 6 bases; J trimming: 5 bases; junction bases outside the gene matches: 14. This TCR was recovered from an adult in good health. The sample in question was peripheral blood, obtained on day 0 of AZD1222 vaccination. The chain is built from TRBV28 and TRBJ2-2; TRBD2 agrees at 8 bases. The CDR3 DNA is TGTGCCAGCAGAGGACCGGGGACTAGAGGTTGGACCGGGGAGCTGTTTTTT. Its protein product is CASRGPGTRGWTGELFF.